The rows below give T cell receptor beta chains drawn from one sample of a study of cytomegalovirus exposure and HLA in healthy donors. The method was immunoSEQ multiplex PCR; TCRdb's version includes in-frame clones alone and lacks a portion of them. This sample's clone table lists about 79,000 clones. Sequencing used PBMCs. All receptors come from a man younger than 40 in good health and CMV-seronegative. Each CDR3 is given with its conserved first and last residue. The D gene is left open where the match is weak.

J gene,D gene,V gene,CDR3 DNA,CDR3 protein
TRBJ1-1,NA,TRBV25-1,TGTGCCAGCAGTGAATCCTCAGGTGGCACTGAAGCTTTCTTT,CASSESSGGTEAFF
TRBJ2-7,NA,TRBV10-1,TGCGCCAGCAGTGAATTCCCAAAACAGGTCTACGAGCAGTACTTC,CASSEFPKQVYEQYF
TRBJ2-7,NA,TRBV14,TGTGCCAGCAGCCAAGAGGCTGGCAGGTTCTACGAGCAGTACTTC,CASSQEAGRFYEQYF
TRBJ2-3,TRBD1,TRBV29-1,TGCAGCGTCAGACAGGGGATTATCACAGATACGCAGTATTTT,CSVRQGIITDTQYF
TRBJ2-3,TRBD2,TRBV6-1,TGTGCCAGCCAACAAGCTAGCGGGACTTCAGATACGCAGTATTTT,CASQQASGTSDTQYF
TRBJ1-2,NA,TRBV7-9,TGTGCCAGCAGCACCCAAACAGGGCCCCATGGCTACACCTTC,CASSTQTGPHGYTF
TRBJ2-3,NA,TRBV11-3,TGTGCCAGCAGCTTAGATTCTCCGAGCACAGATACGCAGTATTTT,CASSLDSPSTDTQYF
TRBJ2-2,NA,TRBV11-2,TGTGCCAGCAGCCCCGGGATGGAGACCGGGGAGCTGTTTTTT,CASSPGMETGELFF
TRBJ1-1,NA,TRBV5-1,TGCGCCAGCAGCTTGGCCCAGCAGGGCGATGAAGCTTTCTTT,CASSLAQQGDEAFF
TRBJ2-5,TRBD2,TRBV19,TGTGCCAGTAGACTAGCGGGGGAGACCCAGTACTTC,CASRLAGETQYF
TRBJ1-5,TRBD1,TRBV19,TGTGCCAGTAGTCCATGGACAGGGATTAGCAATCAGCCCCAGCATTTT,CASSPWTGISNQPQHF
TRBJ2-7,NA,TRBV27,TGTGCCAGCAGTTCCACCCTCGGGGGAGAGCAGTACTTC,CASSSTLGGEQYF
TRBJ1-1,NA,TRBV9,TGTGCCAGCAGCCCGGGAAACAGGGCTAATGAAGCTTTCTTT,CASSPGNRANEAFF
TRBJ2-1,TRBD1,TRBV6-5,TGTGCCAGCAGTTCCACCTCAGGGGGTGAGCAGTTCTTC,CASSSTSGGEQFF
TRBJ2-3,NA,TRBV2,TGTGCCAGCAGGTTCACAGGAGATACGCAGTATTTT,CASRFTGDTQYF
TRBJ2-3,TRBD2,TRBV4-1,TGCGCCAGCAGCCAAGATACGGGACTAGCGGGGAGTACGCAGTATTTT,CASSQDTGLAGSTQYF
TRBJ2-3,NA,TRBV27,TGTGCCAGCAGTAGAGTAGCGGCCACAGATACGCAGTATTTT,CASSRVAATDTQYF
TRBJ2-5,TRBD2,TRBV5-1,TGCGCCAGCATCTCAGCGGGAGTGGGAGAGACCCAGTACTTC,CASISAGVGETQYF
TRBJ2-5,NA,TRBV9,TGTGCCAGCAGCCCGAGGGGGGGCCAAGAGACCCAGTACTTC,CASSPRGGQETQYF
TRBJ2-1,TRBD1,TRBV25-1,TGTGCCAGCAGTGAATACAGGGGGTCTATTGACAATGAGCAGTTCTTC,CASSEYRGSIDNEQFF
TRBJ2-7,NA,TRBV6-5,TGTGCCAGCAGTTACCCCCGCACAGCCGAGCAGTACTTC,CASSYPRTAEQYF
TRBJ2-6,TRBD1,TRBV7-3,TGTGCCAGCAGCCCGGACAGGGCTGGGGCCAACGTCCTGACTTTC,CASSPDRAGANVLTF
TRBJ2-5,NA,TRBV9,TGTGCCAGCAGCGTAGGGGGTAGCGGCGTTCAAGAGACCCAGTACTTC,CASSVGGSGVQETQYF
TRBJ2-5,TRBD2,TRBV19,TGTGCCAGTAGTATCGGACTAGCGGGAGGGCCCTCCCGGGAGACCCAGTACTTC,CASSIGLAGGPSRETQYF
TRBJ1-1,NA,TRBV5-1,TGCGCCAGCAGCTTGGACGGGATGAACACTGAAGCTTTCTTT,CASSLDGMNTEAFF
TRBJ2-7,NA,TRBV2,TGTGCCAGCAGCGCCCGGGCAGGAGGGTACTACGAGCAGTACTTC,CASSARAGGYYEQYF
TRBJ2-7,NA,TRBV5-6,TGTGCCAGCAGCTTGGGGTACAGGGCCTACGAGCAGTACTTC,CASSLGYRAYEQYF
TRBJ1-1,NA,TRBV9,TGTGCCAGCAGCGTAGGAGTATCTCGGGACACTGAAGCTTTCTTT,CASSVGVSRDTEAFF
TRBJ1-3,NA,TRBV5-8,TGTGCCAGCACCATATTGCAGGGGAGTGGAAACACCATATATTTT,CASTILQGSGNTIYF
TRBJ1-1,NA,TRBV13,TGTGCCAGCAGCCGGGAGGAGGGAGCTGAAGCTTTCTTT,CASSREEGAEAFF
TRBJ2-7,TRBD2,TRBV7-6,TGTGCCAGCAGCCGGGGGGGAAGGTCCTACGAGCAGTACTTC,CASSRGGRSYEQYF
TRBJ2-5,NA,TRBV2,TGTGCCAGCAGTGAAATAGCTAGGAGGGAGACCCAGTACTTC,CASSEIARRETQYF
TRBJ2-5,NA,TRBV6-1,TGTGCCAGCAGTGAAGCAGGAGGACAAGAGACCCAGTACTTC,CASSEAGGQETQYF
TRBJ2-5,TRBD1,TRBV9,TGTGCCAGCAGCGTATACGCGACAGGGAAAGAGACCCAGTACTTC,CASSVYATGKETQYF
TRBJ1-2,NA,TRBV7-3,TGTGCCAGCAGCGCCGGGGGGAGCCCAGGCTACACCTTC,CASSAGGSPGYTF
TRBJ2-5,NA,TRBV4-2,TGTGCCAGCAGCCGCCTACCGAGGGACTACCAAGAGACCCAGTACTTC,CASSRLPRDYQETQYF
TRBJ1-5,NA,TRBV7-9,TGTGCCAGCAGCTTAGGTTCGTGGAGAGGGATGGGTATGGATCAGCCCCAGCATTTT,CASSLGSWRGMGMDQPQHF
TRBJ1-3,NA,TRBV9,TGTGCCAGCACGGGGAGCTCTGGAAACACCATATATTTT,CASTGSSGNTIYF
TRBJ1-4,TRBD1,TRBV7-2,TGTGCCAGCAGCTCACCAGGACAGGTGGCAAAACTGTTTTTT,CASSSPGQVAKLFF
TRBJ2-7,TRBD2,TRBV29-1,TGCAGCGTTAATGCGCGAGCGGGGTCCGAGCAGTACTTC,CSVNARAGSEQYF
TRBJ1-5,NA,TRBV10-2,TGCGCCAGCAGTGAGCAGCGTGGCAATCAGCCCCAGCATTTT,CASSEQRGNQPQHF
TRBJ2-1,NA,TRBV30,TGTGCCTGGATGTCTCTCGGGAGCGGCTACAATGAGCAGTTCTTC,CAWMSLGSGYNEQFF
TRBJ2-5,TRBD1,TRBV9,TGTGCCAGCAGCCCGCGACAGGGCCAGACCCAGTACTTC,CASSPRQGQTQYF
TRBJ2-3,TRBD2,TRBV4-3,TGCGCCAGCAGCCAAGAAATGTACTACCCCAAACTAGCGGGAGGGCCGGATACGCAGTATTTT,CASSQEMYYPKLAGGPDTQYF
TRBJ2-5,NA,TRBV6-6,TGTGCCAGCAGTTACGGGTCTAGCGTGGAGACCCAGTACTTC,CASSYGSSVETQYF
TRBJ2-7,TRBD2,TRBV6-6,TGTGCCAGCAGCTCGGAAGCGGGAGTCGAGCAGTACTTC,CASSSEAGVEQYF
TRBJ2-5,TRBD2,TRBV7-7,TGTGCTAGCAGCCCCCGCCAAGCGGGGGGCCCCCAAGAGACCCAGTACTTC,CASSPRQAGGPQETQYF